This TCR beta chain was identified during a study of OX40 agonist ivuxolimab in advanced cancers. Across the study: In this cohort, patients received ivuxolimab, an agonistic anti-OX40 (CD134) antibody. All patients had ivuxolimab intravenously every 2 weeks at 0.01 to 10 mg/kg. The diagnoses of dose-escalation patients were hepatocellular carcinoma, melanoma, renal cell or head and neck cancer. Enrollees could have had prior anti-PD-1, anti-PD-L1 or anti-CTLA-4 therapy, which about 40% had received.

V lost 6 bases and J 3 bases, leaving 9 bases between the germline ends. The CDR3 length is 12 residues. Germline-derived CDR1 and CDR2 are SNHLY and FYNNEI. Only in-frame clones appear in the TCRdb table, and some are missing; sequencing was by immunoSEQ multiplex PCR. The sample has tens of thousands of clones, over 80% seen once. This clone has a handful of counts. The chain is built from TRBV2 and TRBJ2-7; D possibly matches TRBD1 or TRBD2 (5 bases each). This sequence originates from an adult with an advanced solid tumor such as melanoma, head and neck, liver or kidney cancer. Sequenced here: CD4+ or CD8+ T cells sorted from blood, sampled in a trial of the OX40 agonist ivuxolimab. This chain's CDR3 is CASSRDGYEQYF. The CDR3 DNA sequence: TGTGCCAGCAGCAGGGACGGCTACGAGCAGTACTTC. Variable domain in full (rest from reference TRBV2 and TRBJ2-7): EPEVTQTPSHQVTQMGQEVILRCVPISNHLYFYWYRQILGQKVEFLVSFYNNEISEKSEIFDDQFSVERPDGSNFTLKIRSTKLEDSAMYFCASSRDGYEQYFGPGTRLTVT.